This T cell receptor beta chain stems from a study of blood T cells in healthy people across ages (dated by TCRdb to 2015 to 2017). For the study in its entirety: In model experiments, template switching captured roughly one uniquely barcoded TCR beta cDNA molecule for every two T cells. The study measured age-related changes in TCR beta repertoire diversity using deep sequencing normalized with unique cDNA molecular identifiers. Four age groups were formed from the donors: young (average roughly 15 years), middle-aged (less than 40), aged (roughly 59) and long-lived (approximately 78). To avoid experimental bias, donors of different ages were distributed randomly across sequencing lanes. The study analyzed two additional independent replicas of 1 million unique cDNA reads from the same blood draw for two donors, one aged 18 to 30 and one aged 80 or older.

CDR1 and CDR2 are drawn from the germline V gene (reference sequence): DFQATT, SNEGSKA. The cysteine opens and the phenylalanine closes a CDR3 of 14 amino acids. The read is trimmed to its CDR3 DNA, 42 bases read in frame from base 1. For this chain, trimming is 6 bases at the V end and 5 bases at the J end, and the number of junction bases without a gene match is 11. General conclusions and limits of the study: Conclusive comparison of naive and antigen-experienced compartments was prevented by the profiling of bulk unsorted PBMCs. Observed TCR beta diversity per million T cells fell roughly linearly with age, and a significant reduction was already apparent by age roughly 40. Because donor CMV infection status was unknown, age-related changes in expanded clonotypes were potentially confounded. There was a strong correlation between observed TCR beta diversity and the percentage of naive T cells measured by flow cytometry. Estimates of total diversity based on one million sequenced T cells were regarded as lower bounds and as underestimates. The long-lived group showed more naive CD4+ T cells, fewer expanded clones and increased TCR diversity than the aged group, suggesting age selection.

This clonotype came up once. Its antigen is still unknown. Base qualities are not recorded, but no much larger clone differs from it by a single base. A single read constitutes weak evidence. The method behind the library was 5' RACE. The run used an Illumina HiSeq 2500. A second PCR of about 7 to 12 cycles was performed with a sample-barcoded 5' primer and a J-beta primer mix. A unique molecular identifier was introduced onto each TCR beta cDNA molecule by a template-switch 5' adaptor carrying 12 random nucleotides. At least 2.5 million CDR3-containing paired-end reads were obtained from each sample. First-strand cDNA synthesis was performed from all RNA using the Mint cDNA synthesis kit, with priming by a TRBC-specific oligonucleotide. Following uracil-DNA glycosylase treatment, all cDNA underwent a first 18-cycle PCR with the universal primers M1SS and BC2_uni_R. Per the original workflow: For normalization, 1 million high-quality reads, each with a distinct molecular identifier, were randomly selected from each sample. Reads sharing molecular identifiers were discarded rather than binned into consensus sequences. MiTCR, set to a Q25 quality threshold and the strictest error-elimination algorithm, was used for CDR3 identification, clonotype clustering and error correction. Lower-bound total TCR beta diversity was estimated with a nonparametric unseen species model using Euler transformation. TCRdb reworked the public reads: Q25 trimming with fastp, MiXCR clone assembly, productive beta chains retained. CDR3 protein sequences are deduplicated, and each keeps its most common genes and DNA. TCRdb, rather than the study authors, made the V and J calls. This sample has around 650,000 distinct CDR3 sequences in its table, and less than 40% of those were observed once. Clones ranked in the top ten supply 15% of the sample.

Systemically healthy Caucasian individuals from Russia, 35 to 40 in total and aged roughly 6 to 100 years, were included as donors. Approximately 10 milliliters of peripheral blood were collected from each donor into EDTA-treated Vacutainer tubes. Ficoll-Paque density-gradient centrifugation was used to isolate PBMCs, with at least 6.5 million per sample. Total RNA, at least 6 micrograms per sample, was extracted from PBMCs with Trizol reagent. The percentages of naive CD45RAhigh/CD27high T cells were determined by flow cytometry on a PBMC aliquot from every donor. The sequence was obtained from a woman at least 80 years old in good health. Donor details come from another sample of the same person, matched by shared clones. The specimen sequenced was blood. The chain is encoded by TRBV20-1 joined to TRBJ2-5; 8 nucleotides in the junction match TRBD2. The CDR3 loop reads CSAPPGGARETQYF. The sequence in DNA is TGCAGTGCACCTCCGGGAGGGGCTAGGGAGACCCAGTACTTC.